This TCR beta chain was documented in a study of long-term antiretroviral therapy in people with HIV (dated by TCRdb to between 2021 and 2024). For the wider study: The earliest samples were collected roughly a decade before the 2015 WHO recommendation for immediate ART, at a time when ART was usually postponed until CD4 counts fell. This retrospective serial study examined whether starting ART and sustained HIV suppression were associated with changes in the composition and diversity of the TRB repertoire in peripheral blood. A total of over 150 cryopreserved PBMC samples came from 30 adults with confirmed HIV infection and were collected serially over a mean of approximately six years (range 1-12). About 40% of the 30 participants with HIV were female. No cross-contamination during QIAcube processing turned up in test extractions that ran a monoclonal T-cell line alongside about 30 polyclonal samples. Results and caveats for the whole study, not just this receptor: The repertoire was dominated across all time points by expanded TRB clones identified before ART initiation, although this dominance was seen to fluctuate and to decrease in many PLHIV after ART. The samples span the years 2004 to 2017, and the ART regimens used may be less effective than current regimens. A significant increase in TRB diversity was found to be associated with ART initiation, although TRB diversity was observed to remain significantly below that of transplant donor controls even after long-term ART. Narrower CDR3 length ranges were observed in HIV repertoires than in controls, and an antigen-experienced repertoire with only a slight naive shift after ART was suggested by the network structure. Unsorted PBMC were profiled instead of sorted CD4+ and CD8+ T cells because pre-ART samples had limited cell numbers. Inferences about post-ART repertoire changes were limited because no data were available on ART adherence, viral resistance or therapy changes. Since PBMC availability was limited, sequencing covered only the TCR beta chain, with no alpha chain pairing.

Participants were included only if at least one PBMC sample before ART initiation and at least two post-ART samples were available. Treatment was received in the United States of America by all participants with HIV. Before DNA extraction, cryopreserved samples of about 0.9-11 million PBMC were thawed and then washed. At the time of the earliest PBMC sample, participants with HIV were aged between roughly 20 and 60 years. PBMC samples from each participant spanned 1-4 timepoints before ART initiation and 2-8 timepoints after ART initiation, with a median of 7 samples. For every participant, serial HIV viral load, CD4+ T-cell count, ART history and demographic data were obtained. Genomic DNA was extracted from unsorted PBMC with a Qiagen kit on a QIAcube, processed in batches of 12 samples. For this chain, trimming is 6 bases at the V end and 6 bases at the J end, and the number of junction bases without a gene match is 4. Measured from the cysteine to the phenylalanine, the CDR3 is 12 residues long. Of the read, only the CDR3 DNA is kept; its 36 bases are in frame from base 1. CDR1 and CDR2 are drawn from the germline V gene: SNHLY, FYNNEI.

Sequencing of the TRB variable region was done with the immunoSEQ hsTCRB v3.0 assay at survey level resolution. TRB sequencing targeted a depth of about 40,000-55,000 T-cell genomes per sample. Pooled TRB libraries were sequenced on an Illumina MiSeq with a v3 150-cycle kit. On the study's bioinformatics: Repertoire analysis was performed in R inside a reproducible Nextflow workflow that covered QC, data transformation and analysis. LymphoSeq2, an R package for exploring AIRR-Seq data, was used to implement the custom analyses. A few samples that yielded fewer than 5000 total TRB sequences were excluded, so that 150 to 200 HIV repertoires were analyzed. Among the roughly 200 retained HIV repertoires, 55 to 65 were collected before ART initiation and some 130 were collected after ART initiation. Each repertoire was downsampled to 5000 TRB nucleotide sequences, and summary statistics were averaged across 100 downsampling iterations. The analysis kept only TRB sequences whose CDR3 regions were at least seven amino acids long. Diversity was measured with a Shannon entropy-derived clonality score and the Gini coefficient. Repertoire networks linked the top 5000 CDR3 amino acid sequences whenever two sequences differed by an edit distance of one. For TRB CDR3 amino acid sequences, GLIPH2 was used to predict antigen specificity groups and MHC restriction. Known CMV, EBV, HIV or tissue antigen associations were flagged by matching CDR3 amino acid sequences against VDJdb and McPAS-TCR. Pre-ART, post-ART and control groups were compared with Wilcoxon signed-rank tests and Holm-Bonferroni correction. As stored in TCRdb, this immuneACCESS dataset retains in-frame rearrangements with V and J assigned. A fraction of the clones does not appear; measured against another copy, unresolved V genes explain less than half of the discrepancy, and the remainder lacks a known reason. V, J and clone size are those of that table, while D and trimming were read from the DNA. Present in this sample are 25,000 to 35,000 clones, around 96% of which were seen just once. The biggest ten clones account for 2% to 3% of the sample.

Concerning this clone itself: This receptor's antigen is unknown. No base qualities exist here, and no much larger clone lies one base off it.

The source of this sequence is a man younger than 45 with HIV. The material was unsorted PBMCs, obtained around 6.6 years after starting antiretroviral therapy. The V gene is TRBV2 and the J gene is TRBJ2-7; 8 bases in the junction line up with TRBD1. The nucleotide sequence reads as follows: TGTGCCAGCAGCCGGACAGGGAGCGAGCAGTACTTC. Translated, it gives CASSRTGSEQYF.